Listed below are T cell receptor beta chains from one sample, sequenced in a study of response to subunit inactivated influenza vaccine. TCRdb re-derived calls from the RT-PCR reads in MiXCR, one entry per CDR3 protein. The sample lists roughly 700,000 distinct CDR3 sequences, around 16% seen once, with around 10% in the top ten. The sequencing used PBMCs from blood, collected 11 to 12 days after vaccination. The origin of the receptors is a middle-aged man who received an inactivated influenza vaccine. Both conserved end residues are part of each CDR3. Each record gives: V gene, D gene, clone size, J gene, CDR3 length, CDR3 DNA, CDR3 protein. A D gene is named only where the DNA matches it firmly. Some rows have no size entry. The others give once, few or many, or a class for an expanded clone.

V: TRBV24-1; D: .; size: many; J: TRBJ2-2; length: 14; DNA: TGTGCCACCAGTGATTCAGGGAATTCCGGGGAGCTGTTTTTT; CDR3: CATSDSGNSGELFF
V: TRBV9; D: .; size: .; J: TRBJ1-1; length: 15; DNA: TGTGCCAGCAGCGTAGGTCAGCCTTCGAACACTGAAGCTTTCTTT; CDR3: CASSVGQPSNTEAFF
V: TRBV11-1; D: .; size: few; J: TRBJ1-1; length: 14; DNA: TGTGCCAGCAGCTTACGGGGGGCGCGGACTGAAGCTTTCTTT; CDR3: CASSLRGARTEAFF
V: TRBV7-9; D: .; size: .; J: TRBJ1-5; length: 14; DNA: TGTGCCAGCAGCCCCCGGGGTGCCAATCAGCCCCAGCATTTT; CDR3: CASSPRGANQPQHF
V: TRBV5-1; D: .; size: few; J: TRBJ2-1; length: 15; DNA: TGCGCCAGCAGCTTACAGGATACCTCCTACAATGAGCAGTTCTTC; CDR3: CASSLQDTSYNEQFF
V: TRBV7-9; D: .; size: few; J: TRBJ2-4; length: 14; DNA: TGTGCCAGCAGCTTAGGCGGGGCCCCAAACATTCAGTACTTC; CDR3: CASSLGGAPNIQYF
V: TRBV4-3; D: .; size: few; J: TRBJ1-6; length: 18; DNA: TGCGCCAGCAGCCAAGATTGGGGTGCCAGCTCCTATAATTCACCCCTCCACTTT; CDR3: CASSQDWGASSYNSPLHF
V: TRBV9; D: .; size: .; J: TRBJ2-1; length: 13; DNA: TGTGCCAGCAGCGTAGAAGGGGGGGGTGAGCAGTTCTTC; CDR3: CASSVEGGGEQFF
V: TRBV15; D: TRBD1; size: once; J: TRBJ2-7; length: 15; DNA: TGTGCCACCAGCAGAGCTAGGACAGGGGCCTACGAGCAGTACTTC; CDR3: CATSRARTGAYEQYF
V: TRBV3-1; D: .; size: .; J: TRBJ1-3; length: 13; DNA: TGTGCCAGCAGCCAAGGACAGGCAAACACCATATATTTT; CDR3: CASSQGQANTIYF
V: TRBV20-1; D: .; size: .; J: TRBJ1-2; length: 13; DNA: TGCAGTGCTAGAGTTGGGGGTTACTATGGCTACACCTTC; CDR3: CSARVGGYYGYTF
V: TRBV27; D: TRBD1; size: few; J: TRBJ2-7; length: 15; DNA: TGTGCCAGCAGGATGGGGACAGGGGTCTCCTACGAGCAGTACTTC; CDR3: CASRMGTGVSYEQYF
V: TRBV6-1; D: TRBD2; size: .; J: TRBJ2-3; length: 15; DNA: TGTGCCAGCACTCGACGCGGGGGGCACACAGATACGCAGTATTTT; CDR3: CASTRRGGHTDTQYF
V: TRBV11-2; D: .; size: few; J: TRBJ2-1; length: 12; DNA: TGTGCCAGCAGCTTCGTTCACAATGAGCAGTTCTTC; CDR3: CASSFVHNEQFF
V: TRBV15; D: .; size: many; J: TRBJ1-4; length: 17; DNA: TGTGCCACCAGCAGATCCCCCCACAGGGCAACTAATGAAAAACTGTTTTTT; CDR3: CATSRSPHRATNEKLFF
V: TRBV20-1; D: .; size: few; J: TRBJ2-1; length: 15; DNA: TGCAGTGCTAGAGGCGGACAGGGACTACGGTTTGAGCAGTTCTTC; CDR3: CSARGGQGLRFEQFF
V: TRBV6-1; D: TRBD1; size: few; J: TRBJ2-5; length: 16; DNA: TGTGCCAGCCCAAAGATAGGCGGGACAGGGTCGGAGACCCAGTACTTC; CDR3: CASPKIGGTGSETQYF
V: TRBV9; D: TRBD2; size: few; J: TRBJ2-1; length: 17; DNA: TGTGCCAGCAGCGCAAGCCCGGGACTACCCAAATACAATGAGCAGTTCTTC; CDR3: CASSASPGLPKYNEQFF
V: TRBV20-1; D: .; size: .; J: TRBJ2-7; length: 12; DNA: TGCAGTGCTGAGGTAGACCGGTACGAGCAGTACTTC; CDR3: CSAEVDRYEQYF
V: TRBV12-3/TRBV12-4; D: .; size: many; J: TRBJ1-5; length: 15; DNA: TGTGCCAGCAGTTTAGATGGGTACGGCAATCAGCCCCAGCATTTT; CDR3: CASSLDGYGNQPQHF
V: TRBV12-3/TRBV12-4; D: .; size: .; J: TRBJ1-3; length: 14; DNA: TGTGCCAGCACCGCCCTGGCAGCTGGAAACACCATATATTTT; CDR3: CASTALAAGNTIYF
V: TRBV7-6; D: TRBD1; size: few; J: TRBJ2-7; length: 15; DNA: TGTGCCAGCAGCTTAGATTGGGACAGTAGCTACGAGCAGTACTTC; CDR3: CASSLDWDSSYEQYF
V: TRBV4-2; D: TRBD2; size: .; J: TRBJ2-1; length: 17; DNA: TGTGCCAGCAGCCAAGACGTGGGACTAGCACGAAGGGGCGAGCAGTTCTTC; CDR3: CASSQDVGLARRGEQFF
V: TRBV2; D: .; size: many; J: TRBJ2-2; length: 12; DNA: TGTGCCAGCAGTGATTACACCGGGGAGCTGTTTTTT; CDR3: CASSDYTGELFF
V: TRBV24-1; D: .; size: .; J: TRBJ2-7; length: 13; DNA: TGTGCCACCAGTCCAGGCAACTCCTACGAGCAGTACTTC; CDR3: CATSPGNSYEQYF
V: TRBV20-1; D: TRBD1; size: .; J: TRBJ1-6; length: 16; DNA: TGCAGTGCTCACCTGACAGGGAGCTCCTATAATTCACCCCTCCACTTT; CDR3: CSAHLTGSSYNSPLHF
V: TRBV5-1; D: .; size: .; J: TRBJ1-6; length: 13; DNA: TGCGCCAGCAGCTGGACAGAAATAACGCCCCTCCACTTT; CDR3: CASSWTEITPLHF
V: TRBV7-2; D: .; size: few; J: TRBJ1-5; length: 15; DNA: TGTGCCAGCAGCTTAGTCTCGACTACGGGTCAGCCCCAGCATTTT; CDR3: CASSLVSTTGQPQHF
V: TRBV11-2; D: .; size: few; J: TRBJ2-1; length: 17; DNA: TGTGCCAGCAGCCGGGCGGGATTTGGGGACATCTACAATGAGCAGTTCTTC; CDR3: CASSRAGFGDIYNEQFF
V: TRBV6-2/TRBV6-3; D: TRBD1; size: few; J: TRBJ1-5; length: 17; DNA: TGTGCCAGCAGTCGCACACAGGGGGAGTATAGCAATCAGCCCCAGCATTTT; CDR3: CASSRTQGEYSNQPQHF
V: TRBV3-1; D: .; size: few; J: TRBJ2-7; length: 13; DNA: TGTGCCAGCAGCCCCCGGACAGAGGGTGAGCAGTACTTC; CDR3: CASSPRTEGEQYF
V: TRBV11-2; D: TRBD2; size: few; J: TRBJ2-3; length: 15; DNA: TGTGCCAGCAGCTTAGTACCTAGCGGGGTGAATACGCAGTATTTT; CDR3: CASSLVPSGVNTQYF
V: TRBV28; D: .; size: few; J: TRBJ2-2; length: 14; DNA: TGTGCCAGCAGTTTTTCGTGGAACACCGGGGAGCTGTTTTTT; CDR3: CASSFSWNTGELFF
V: TRBV6-5; D: .; size: few; J: TRBJ2-1; length: 11; DNA: TGTGCCAGCAGTAACTCAAGGGAGCAGTTCTTC; CDR3: CASSNSREQFF
V: TRBV4-3; D: .; size: .; J: TRBJ2-7; length: 15; DNA: TGCGCCAGCAGCCAAGGGGTGAAGGGATCCTACGAGCAGTACTTC; CDR3: CASSQGVKGSYEQYF
V: TRBV28; D: TRBD1; size: .; J: TRBJ1-5; length: 15; DNA: TGTGCCAGCAGGGGGACAGGGGGATTTGGTCAGCCCCAGCATTTT; CDR3: CASRGTGGFGQPQHF
V: TRBV29-1; D: TRBD1; size: many; J: TRBJ2-7; length: 15; DNA: TGCAGCGTTGAATTTAGGGGACAGGGATCCTACGAGCAGTACTTC; CDR3: CSVEFRGQGSYEQYF
V: TRBV4-3; D: .; size: .; J: TRBJ2-1; length: 16; DNA: TGCGCCAGCAGCCAAGAAAGCGCGGCAGGGTTGGATGAGCAGTTCTTC; CDR3: CASSQESAAGLDEQFF
V: TRBV12-3/TRBV12-4; D: .; size: few; J: TRBJ2-1; length: 13; DNA: TGTGCCAGCAGTTTATCCCTAGCGCCTGAGCAGTTCTTC; CDR3: CASSLSLAPEQFF
V: TRBV6-2/TRBV6-3; D: TRBD1; size: few; J: TRBJ2-2; length: 14; DNA: TGTGCCAGCATCATGGACAGGGCGGCCGGGGAGCTGTTTTTT; CDR3: CASIMDRAAGELFF
V: TRBV11-1; D: .; size: .; J: TRBJ1-6; length: 18; DNA: TGTGCCAGCAGCTTAAGTAGGGGGGGTAACTCCTATAATTCACCCCTCCACTTT; CDR3: CASSLSRGGNSYNSPLHF
V: TRBV7-2; D: TRBD1; size: .; J: TRBJ1-5; length: 19; DNA: TGTGCCAGCAGCTTAGGCTTAGGACAGGGGCGCGATAGCAATCAGCCCCAGCATTTT; CDR3: CASSLGLGQGRDSNQPQHF
V: TRBV3-1; D: .; size: .; J: TRBJ1-1; length: 14; DNA: TGTGCCAGCAGCTACCGACATGAGAACACTGAAGCTTTCTTT; CDR3: CASSYRHENTEAFF
V: TRBV6-1; D: .; size: few; J: TRBJ1-2; length: 15; DNA: TGTGCCAGCAGTCCCCTTCAGTCAAGGGTGCGTGGCTACACCTTC; CDR3: CASSPLQSRVRGYTF
V: TRBV24-1; D: TRBD1; size: .; J: TRBJ2-1; length: 15; DNA: TGTGCCACCAGTGAGCCAACCCGGGACAGCAATGAGCAGTTCTTC; CDR3: CATSEPTRDSNEQFF
V: TRBV3-1; D: TRBD2; size: .; J: TRBJ2-3; length: 20; DNA: TGTGCCAGCAGCCATCTGGTGGGGACTAGCGGCCTTAGAAGCACAGATACGCAGTATTTT; CDR3: CASSHLVGTSGLRSTDTQYF
V: TRBV29-1; D: .; size: .; J: TRBJ2-7; length: 12; DNA: TGCAGCGCCGGTCGCTCTTACTACGAGCAGTACTTC; CDR3: CSAGRSYYEQYF
V: TRBV7-9; D: .; size: .; J: TRBJ2-2; length: 15; DNA: TGTGCCAGCAGGTCCGGACTGGGGGGCACCGGGGAGCTGTTTTTT; CDR3: CASRSGLGGTGELFF
V: TRBV3-1; D: .; size: few; J: TRBJ2-3; length: 15; DNA: TGTGCCAGCAGCCAAGACCGGGACAGCACAGATACGCAGTATTTT; CDR3: CASSQDRDSTDTQYF
V: TRBV7-9; D: TRBD2; size: medium-sized; J: TRBJ2-3; length: 17; DNA: TGTGCCAGCAGCTCCGAACTAGCGGGAGTCGCCACAGATACGCAGTATTTT; CDR3: CASSSELAGVATDTQYF
V: TRBV6-2/TRBV6-3; D: .; size: .; J: TRBJ1-2; length: 13; DNA: TGTGCCAGCAGTTATGGTCAGGCTCATGGCTACACCTTC; CDR3: CASSYGQAHGYTF
V: TRBV6-1; D: .; size: few; J: TRBJ1-2; length: 15; DNA: TGTGCCAGCAGAATAGCTTATACAGGAGACTATGGCTACACCTTC; CDR3: CASRIAYTGDYGYTF
V: TRBV5-1; D: .; size: .; J: TRBJ2-5; length: 14; DNA: TGCGCCAGCAGCTTGTCCGCGGGATCGGAGACCCAGTACTTC; CDR3: CASSLSAGSETQYF
V: TRBV5-1; D: .; size: few; J: TRBJ2-3; length: 17; DNA: TGCGCCAGCAGCTTGGCGAGCGGCGGCCCTAGCACAGATACGCAGTATTTT; CDR3: CASSLASGGPSTDTQYF
V: TRBV2; D: .; size: few; J: TRBJ2-1; length: 12; DNA: TGTGCCAGCAGAGGACTTTACAATGAGCAGTTCTTC; CDR3: CASRGLYNEQFF
V: TRBV12-3/TRBV12-4; D: TRBD1; size: .; J: TRBJ2-7; length: 12; DNA: TGTGCCAGCAGGAGGACAGGGGACGAGCAGTACTTC; CDR3: CASRRTGDEQYF
V: TRBV6-5; D: .; size: few; J: TRBJ2-5; length: 13; DNA: TGTGCCAGCAGTTCAAGCAACAGGGAGACCCAGTACTTC; CDR3: CASSSSNRETQYF